Below, 21 T cell receptor beta chains from the same sample are listed, as sequenced in a study of blood T cell repertoires in COVID-19. Profiling relied on immunoSEQ multiplex PCR, and the TCRdb table lists in-frame clones only, not all of them. The table has tens of thousands of clones, approximately 72% seen once. What was sequenced was peripheral blood. The receptors stem from a woman between 70 and 85 years old with COVID-19, enrolled during active disease.

The rearrangement uses TRBV9 and TRBJ1-6, with D perhaps TRBD1 (6 bases). Trimming took off 4 bases at V and 6 bases at J, with 14 bases between the two ends. The CDR3 has 15 amino acids. Per the germline V gene, CDR1 is SGDLS and CDR2 is YYNGEE. CDR3 amino acids: CASSYEGGVNSPLHF. The CDR3 region has the DNA TGTGCCAGCAGCTACGAAGGGGGGGTTAATTCACCCCTCCACTTT.

The rearrangement links TRBV5-1 to TRBJ1-2, with 10 bases identical to TRBD1. This CDR3 contains 15 residues. V dropped 5 bases and J dropped 10; count of bases not matched to a gene: 14. The germline V gene has CDR1 SGHRS and CDR2 YFSETQ. The CDR3 spells CASRGQGVAQSDYTF. CDR3 coding DNA: TGCGCCAGCAGAGGACAGGGGGTCGCCCAGTCTGACTACACCTTC.

This rearrangement joins TRBV2 to TRBJ1-5; 9 nucleotides line up with TRBD1. V lost 3 bases to trimming and J lost 5 bases; unmatched junction nucleotides: 2. Germline values: CDR1 SNHLY, CDR2 FYNNEI. The CDR3 spans 14 residues. CDR3 sequence reads: CASSDGDRDQPQHF. The CDR3, as DNA: TGTGCCAGCAGTGATGGGGACAGGGATCAGCCCCAGCATTTT.

The chain recombines TRBV27 with TRBJ2-7; tentative D call: TRBD2 (6 bases). Per the germline V gene, CDR1 is MNHEY and CDR2 is SMNVEV (reference sequence). With 6 bases removed from V and 6 bases from J, the gap between germline ends came to 18 bases. The CDR3 runs to 14 residues. The CDR3 sequence is CASSPLARGFEQYV. The CDR3 nucleotides are TGTGCCAGCAGCCCACTAGCTCGAGGGTTCGAGCAGTACGTC.

This clone has just a few counts. The chain combines TRBV19 with TRBJ1-3; D possibly corresponds to TRBD1 (6 bases). Trimming took 1 base from V and 0 from J, leaving 10 bases between them. CDR1 is LNHDA and CDR2 is SQIVND in the germline V gene (reference sequence). The CDR3 is 16 residues long. The CDR3 DNA reads TGTGCCAGTAGTATAGGGGGACAACTCTCTGGAAACACCATATATTTT. Encoded protein: CASSIGGQLSGNTIYF.

The chain has TRBV5-4 and TRBJ1-3; 7 nucleotides line up with TRBD1. The CDR3 totals 13 residues. Germline CDR1 SGHNT, CDR2 YYREEE (reference sequence). Germline trimming cut 4 bases from V and 10 bases from J; bases unmatched to any gene: 8. The CDR3 DNA reads as TGTGCCAGCAGCGAACAGGGGAGAGATACCATATATTTT. Translating gives CASSEQGRDTIYF.

This sequence joins TRBV7-3 and TRBJ2-5, with 9 bases that match TRBD1. The CDR3 length is 13 residues. Unmatched junction bases numbered 3, after V lost 5 bases and J lost 5 bases. The germline V gene has CDR1 SGHTA and CDR2 FQGTGA. The CDR3 region is CASSPGQGETQYF. The DNA for the CDR3 is TGTGCCAGCAGCCCAGGACAGGGGGAGACCCAGTACTTC.

This sequence joins TRBV11-3 and TRBJ1-1, with D perhaps TRBD1 (5 bases). V was clipped by 5 bases and J by 6 bases, with 16 bases between them. This CDR3 is built from 14 residues. The V gene's germline CDR1 is SGHNT and CDR2 YENEEA. Here the CDR3 DNA reads TGTGCCAGCAGCAGCTGGGGGGGGGAGCCTGAAGCTTTCTTT. Translating gives CASSSWGGEPEAFF.

V is TRBV23-1 and J is TRBJ1-4; D might be TRBD1 (5 bases). TRBV23-1 falls under the ORF class, with uncertain function. CDR3 size: 18 residues. The ends were cut back, 0 bases at V and 5 bases at J, with 19 bases in the middle. This chain's CDR3 is CASSQSPQEGRWNEKLFF. In nucleotides, the CDR3 is TGCGCCAGCAGTCAATCGCCGCAGGAGGGGAGGTGGAATGAAAAACTGTTTTTT.

The genes are TRBV19 and TRBJ1-2; D is undetermined. V lost 6 bases and J 3 bases, leaving 11 bases between the germline ends. The length of the CDR3 is 13 residues. The germline gives CDR1 LNHDA, CDR2 SQIVND (reference sequence). CDR3: CASRSTVDYGYTF. The CDR3, as DNA: TGTGCCAGTAGGTCCACAGTGGACTATGGCTACACCTTC.

The rearrangement uses TRBV6-5 and TRBJ1-1; perhaps TRBD1 as D (5 bases). Germline values: CDR1 MNHEY, CDR2 SVGAGI. The CDR3 extends over 11 amino acids. V lost 4 bases to trimming and J lost 11 bases, with 11 bases between them. The CDR3 region is CASSSNRMAFF. The CDR3 nucleotides are TGTGCCAGCAGTTCCAACAGGATGGCTTTCTTT.

V gene TRBV6-5 combines with J gene TRBJ1-1, with TRBD1 matching over 8 bases. Germline V gene sequence: CDR1 MNHEY, CDR2 SVGAGI. CDR3 length: 14 residues. The ends lost 6 bases at V and 4 bases at J; junction bases unmatched: 7. The CDR3 here is CASRTPQGGTEAFF. The CDR3 coding sequence is TGTGCCAGCAGAACCCCACAGGGGGGCACTGAAGCTTTCTTT.

The chain has TRBV5-6 and TRBJ1-2; D ambiguous. The V gene lost 1 base and the J gene lost 2 bases, with 6 bases spanning the gap. The germline gives CDR1 SGHDT, CDR2 YYEEEE. CDR3 length: 13 amino acids. Here the CDR3 reads CASSLSRNYGYTF. The CDR3 DNA follows: TGTGCCAGCAGCTTGAGTAGAAACTATGGCTACACCTTC.

The chain combines TRBV4-1 with TRBJ2-3, with 8 bases aligning to TRBD2. V lost 3 bases, J lost 3 bases, and 8 bases stayed unmatched. Germline-derived CDR1 and CDR2 are MGHRA and YSYEKL. The CDR3 consists of 16 residues. The CDR3 is CASSQTPGLGTDTQYF. In nucleotides, the CDR3 is TGCGCCAGCAGCCAGACCCCGGGACTAGGGACAGATACGCAGTATTTT.

V is TRBV27 and J is TRBJ2-7; TRBD1 is a possible D gene (6 bases). CDR3 size: 16 residues. V gave up 5 bases and J gave up 4 bases, with 21 bases separating them. The germline V gene has CDR1 MNHEY and CDR2 SMNVEV (reference sequence). The CDR3 region is CASSIYDRRLLYEQYV. Here the CDR3 DNA reads TGTGCCAGCAGTATTTACGACAGGCGACTACTTTACGAGCAGTACGTC.

This clone was detected only a few times. Here the CDR3 reads CASSLEKDRGRKKTF. CDR3 coding DNA: TGTGCCAGCAGCTTAGAAAAGGACAGGGGCAGAAAAAAAACCTTC. The chain is built from TRBV7-2 and TRBJ1-2; 9 positions match TRBD1. The ends lost 1 base at V and 14 bases at J; junction bases unmatched: 14. This CDR3 region has 15 residues. CDR1 is SGHTA, CDR2 FQGNSA, per germline.

In this sample, this clone turned up once. V and J are TRBV7-2 and TRBJ2-1; weak D call: TRBD1 (5 bases). This CDR3 is 13 amino acids long. V lost 3 bases and J lost 5, with 8 bases in between. From germline, CDR1 is SGHTA and CDR2 FQGNSA. The CDR3 sequence is CASSFRGNNEQFF. As DNA, the CDR3 is TGTGCCAGCAGCTTTAGGGGCAACAATGAGCAGTTCTTC.

The V call is TRBV21-1, the J call TRBJ2-5; the table's D call TRBD2 went unverified against the DNA. TRBV21-1 is reported as a pseudogene. The CDR3 covers 11 residues. CDR3 nucleotide sequence: TGTGCCAGCACCCCTCGGGAGACCCAGTACTTC. This translates into CASTPRETQYF.

The chain links TRBV28 to TRBJ1-5, with unresolved D. The germline gives CDR1 MDHEN, CDR2 SYDVKM. The V end lost 2 bases, the J end lost 2 bases, and 13 bases lay between the germline ends. This CDR3 spans 16 amino acids. The CDR3: CASSLTGSGGNQPQHF. In DNA, the CDR3 is TGTGCCAGCAGTTTAACGGGGTCCGGTGGCAATCAGCCCCAGCATTTT.

This rearrangement joins TRBV5-1 to TRBJ1-6; D possibly corresponds to TRBD1 (5 bases). CDR1 and CDR2 from the germline V gene are SGHRS and YFSETQ. V lost 6 bases and J 8 bases, leaving 18 bases between the germline ends. The CDR3 is made up of 15 amino acids. The DNA for the CDR3 is TGCGCCAGCACCCTCCAGGGCTCTGCGGATTCACCCCTCCACTTT. It encodes CASTLQGSADSPLHF.

V gene TRBV15 combines with J gene TRBJ1-1; D call uncertain. Trimming stripped 0 bases from V and 0 bases from J, with 14 bases between. CDR1 and CDR2 from the germline V gene are LNHNV and YYDKDF (reference sequence). This CDR3 contains 17 residues. In DNA form, the CDR3 reads TGTGCCACCAGCAGAGACTCCCGACTGACTATGAACACTGAAGCTTTCTTT. The encoded protein is CATSRDSRLTMNTEAFF.